The subject of this entry is one TCR beta chain. The data stem from a study of follicular helper T cells after annual influenza vaccination. Study at large: Days 0, 7 and 28 post-vaccination were the blood draw times.

Generated by immunoSEQ multiplex PCR, the TCRdb table keeps only in-frame clones and is missing some. Among about 1,400 clones, 70% to 85% were seen once, and the ten largest hold approximately 3%. Time point reported: 2015-2016 season, 7 days after influenza vaccination. Blood volume per time point ranged from roughly 40 to 110 mL. Sorted cTfh were non-naive CD4+CXCR5+PD-1+, either ICOS+CD38+ or ICOS-CD38-. Germline CDR1 is MDHEN and CDR2 is SYDVKM. The V gene end was trimmed by 2 bases and the J gene end by 2 bases; junction bases not matched to a gene: 11. The CDR3 sequence is 17 residues long. The starting material was CXCR5+ CD38+ circulating T follicular helper cells from blood, obtained 7 days after influenza vaccination. Noted subset: circulating Tfh, non-naive CD4+CXCR5+PD-1+ (ICOS+CD38+ or ICOS-CD38-). The TCR originated in an adult who received the influenza vaccine. V and J are TRBV28 and TRBJ2-7, with 8 bases identical to TRBD1. The CDR3 DNA reads as TGTGCCAGCAGTTTACCGGGGTACAGGGGGGAGGCCTACGAGCAGTACTTC. Translation gives CASSLPGYRGEAYEQYF.